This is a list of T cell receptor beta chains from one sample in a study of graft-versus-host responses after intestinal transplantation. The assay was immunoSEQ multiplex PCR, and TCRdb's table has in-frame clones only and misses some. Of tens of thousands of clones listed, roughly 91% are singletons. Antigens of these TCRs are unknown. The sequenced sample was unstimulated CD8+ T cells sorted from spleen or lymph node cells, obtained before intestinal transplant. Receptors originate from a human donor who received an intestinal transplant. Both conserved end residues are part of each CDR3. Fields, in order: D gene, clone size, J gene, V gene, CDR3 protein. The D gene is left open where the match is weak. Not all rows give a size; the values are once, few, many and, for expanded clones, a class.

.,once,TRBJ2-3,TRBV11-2,CASSNRASDTQYF
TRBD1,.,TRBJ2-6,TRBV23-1,CASSPQTGGRYGANVLTF
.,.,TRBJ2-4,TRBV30,CAWSVRETGQNIQYF
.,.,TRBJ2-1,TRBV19,CASSIDRRSGWDNEQFF
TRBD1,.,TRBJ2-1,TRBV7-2,CASSPFLQGDEQFF
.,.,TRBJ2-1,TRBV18,CASFATLNEQFF
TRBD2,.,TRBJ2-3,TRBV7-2,CASSLAGGTTTQYF
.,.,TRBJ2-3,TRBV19,CASSSGVPTDTQYF
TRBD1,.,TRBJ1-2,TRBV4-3,CASSQGLIQGAIRTNYGYTF
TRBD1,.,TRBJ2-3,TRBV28,CASSSSGGPGTDTQYF
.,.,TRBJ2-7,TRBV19,CASSIQGTDEQYF
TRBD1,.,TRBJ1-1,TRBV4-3,CASSQDMTGSAEAFF
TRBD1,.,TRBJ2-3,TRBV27,CASTAGGVKTRSDTQYF
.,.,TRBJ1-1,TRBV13,CASSLGPGGDTEAFF
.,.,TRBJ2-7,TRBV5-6,CASGVRVRYEQYF
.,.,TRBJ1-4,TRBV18,CASSPRLDKANEKLFF
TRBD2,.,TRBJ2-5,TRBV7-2,CASSILAGLRETQYF
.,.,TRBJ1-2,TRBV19,CASSRGNGYTF
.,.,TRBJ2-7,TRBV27,CASSLSADSYEQYF
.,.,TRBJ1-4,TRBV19,CASSTDLGTKEKLFF
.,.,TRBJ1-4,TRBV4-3,CASSQDSRGGDEKLFF
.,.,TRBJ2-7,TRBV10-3,CAIGKSFPYEQYF
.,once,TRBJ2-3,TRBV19,CASSIVGSPTDTQYF
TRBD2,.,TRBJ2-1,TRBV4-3,CASSQKSSGAYNEQFF
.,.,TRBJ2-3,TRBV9,CASSVVADHVTDTQYF
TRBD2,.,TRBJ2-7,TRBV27,CASSLASGAYEQYF
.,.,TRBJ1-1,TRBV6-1,CASSEPGVNTEAFF
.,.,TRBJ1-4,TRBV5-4,CASSFRGNEKLFF
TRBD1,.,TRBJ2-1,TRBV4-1,CASSQVKYSRDSFLYYNKQFF
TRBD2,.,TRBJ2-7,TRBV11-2,CASSPYQGTSGGEQYF
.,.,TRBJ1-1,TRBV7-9,CASSLGGGTEAFF
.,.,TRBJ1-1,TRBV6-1,CASSESGALNTEAFF
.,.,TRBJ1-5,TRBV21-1,CASSKEGTGYSNQPQHF
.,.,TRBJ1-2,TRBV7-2,CASSDSNYGYTF
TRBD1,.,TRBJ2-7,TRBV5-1,CASSLAGTGEYEQYF
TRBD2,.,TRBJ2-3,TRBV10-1,CATRTSGRFFSTDTQYF
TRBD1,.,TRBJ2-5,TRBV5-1,CASRPPRDSLMRETQYF
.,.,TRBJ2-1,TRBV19,CASSQDNEQFF
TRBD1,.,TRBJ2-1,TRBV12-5,CASGLPTGGGNEQFF
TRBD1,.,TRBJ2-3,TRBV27,CASSLSGFGTGAYTDTQYF
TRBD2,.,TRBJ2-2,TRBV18,CASSPFSGGANTGELFF
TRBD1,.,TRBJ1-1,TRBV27,CASGQGLMNTEAFF
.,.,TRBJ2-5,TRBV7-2,CASSLGVGRLIQETQYF
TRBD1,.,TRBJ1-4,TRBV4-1,CASSRGQGPYEKLFF
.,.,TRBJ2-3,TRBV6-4,CASSAYLADTQYF